Each of the 22 T cell receptor beta chains below was sequenced from the same sample in a study of CD8+CD57+ T cells in acquired aplastic anemia. The TCR beta profiling, which covered VDJ combination and CDR3 sequence, was carried out using genomic DNA as the template. Each CDR3 protein gets one entry after TCRdb re-called the reads with MiXCR. Of about 110,000 distinct CDR3 sequences listed, 50% to 65% are singletons. Sequencing input: sorted CD4+, CD8+, or CD8+CD57+ T cells (not recorded which) from PBMCs. The receptors stem from a human donor in good health, serving as a control.

CDR3 nucleotide sequence: TGTGCCAGCAGCGTAGTGGGGAGCTCTGGAAACACCATATATTTT. It yields the protein CASSVVGSSGNTIYF. The chain recombines TRBV9 with TRBJ1-3; D uncertain. V dropped 0 bases and J dropped 0 bases, with 7 bases sitting between them. The germline CDR1 and CDR2 sequences are SGDLS and YYNGEE. This CDR3 is built from 15 residues.

The chain combines TRBV10-3 with TRBJ1-1; D unclear. CDR1 and CDR2 from the germline V gene are ENHRY and SYGVKD. V gave up 3 bases and J gave up 2 bases, with 4 bases separating them. The CDR3 extends over 12 amino acids. The CDR3 bases are TGTGCCATCAGTGAAAGCAACACTGAAGCTTTCTTT. Its translation is CAISESNTEAFF.

This clonotype showed up just a few times. The chain couples TRBV10-2 to TRBJ1-6; possible D gene TRBD1, 5 bases. Trimming shortened V by 3 bases and J by 0 bases, and 12 bases separated the two germline ends. This CDR3 has 17 residues. Per the germline V gene, CDR1 is WSHSY and CDR2 is SAAADI. This chain's CDR3 is CASSDVGGGSYNSPLHF. The CDR3 DNA sequence: TGCGCCAGCAGTGACGTGGGGGGTGGCTCCTATAATTCACCCCTCCACTTT.

In its sample, this clonotype was seen many times. The genes are TRBV6-6 and TRBJ1-3, with D uncertain. Trimming pared 2 bases from V and 0 bases from J, leaving 11 bases between. The CDR3 loop spans 16 amino acids. In germline, CDR1 is MNHNY, CDR2 SVGAGI (reference sequence). The CDR3 spells CASSYGSSASGNTIYF. In nucleotides, the CDR3 is TGTGCCAGCAGTTACGGTTCCTCAGCCTCTGGAAACACCATATATTTT.

As to this clonotype: The junction shows a germline mismatch at one end, possibly a read error. This sequence joins TRBV25-1 and TRBJ2-7; D might be TRBD2 (6 bases). Germline CDR1 is MGHDK and CDR2 is SYGVNS. The CDR3 has 14 residues. The CDR3 loop reads CASRGTVNTGELYF. The CDR3 region has the DNA TGTGCCAGCCGGGGGACGGTTAACACCGGGGAGCTGTACTTC.

This clonotype was counted at least ten times. This chain connects TRBV15 to TRBJ1-2; 9 nucleotides match TRBD1. V was pared by 4 bases and J by 3 bases, with 3 bases of the junction left unmatched. The CDR3 has 14 residues. Germline CDR1 reads LNHNV; CDR2 reads YYDKDF (reference sequence). The chain's CDR3 is CATSNRGLDYGYTF. Written as DNA, the CDR3 is TGTGCCACCAGCAACAGGGGGCTGGACTATGGCTACACCTTC.

This rearrangement joins TRBV12-3 or TRBV12-4 to TRBJ1-5; TRBD1 is a possible D gene (5 bases). This CDR3 comprises 14 residues. Trimming left V 3 bases short and J 5 bases short, with 11 bases between. The chain's CDR3 is CASSFAGADQPQHF. Here the CDR3 DNA reads TGTGCCAGCAGTTTTGCCGGGGCAGATCAGCCCCAGCATTTT.

A single count supports this clonotype. This rearrangement joins TRBV25-1 to TRBJ1-1; D call uncertain. CDR1 and CDR2 (germline): MGHDK, SYGVNS. There are 11 residues in the CDR3. Trimming removed 5 bases from V and 10 bases from J, with 11 bases in between. The DNA of the CDR3 is TGTGCCAGCAGTCCGCGAGGGCTAGCTTTCTTT. Translation: CASSPRGLAFF.

The genes are TRBV29-1 and TRBJ2-5, with TRBD2 identical over 7 bases. Losses at the gene ends were 3 bases for V and 7 bases for J; bases not matched to a gene: 14. The CDR3 length is 15 residues. Germline V CDR1 and CDR2: SQVTM, ANQGSEA. CDR3 DNA: TGCAGCGTTGACCGAGGGGATAGCGGGTATGGGACCCAGTACTTC. Its translation is CSVDRGDSGYGTQYF.

This clonotype has ten or more counts. For the CDR3, the DNA is TGTGCCAGCAGCTTAATGGGTCTCTACAATGAGCAGTTCTTC. Amino acids: CASSLMGLYNEQFF. The chain links TRBV7-2 to TRBJ2-1; no definite D call. V lost 2 bases, J lost 3 bases, and 8 bases lay in between. From germline, CDR1 is SGHTA and CDR2 FQGNSA. The CDR3 is made up of 14 amino acids.

V and J are TRBV24-1 and TRBJ1-2; no reliable D call. The V end lost 7 bases, the J end lost 2 bases, and 7 bases lay between the germline ends. This CDR3 has 12 amino acids. Germline CDR1 KGHDR, CDR2 SFDVKD. This CDR3 is CATSGGNYGYTF. CDR3 bases: TGTGCCACCAGCGGAGGGAACTATGGCTACACCTTC.

In this sample, this clonotype turned up many times. The J gene is TRBJ1-1, the V gene TRBV5-1; D possibly corresponds to TRBD1 (6 bases). Germline loops: CDR1 SGHRS, CDR2 YFSETQ. V lost 2 bases and J 3 bases, leaving 11 bases between the germline ends. The CDR3 is made up of 14 amino acids. CDR3 residues: CASSLGGAHTEAFF. The CDR3 DNA reads as TGCGCCAGCAGCTTAGGGGGGGCACACACTGAAGCTTTCTTT.

V and J are TRBV25-1 and TRBJ1-5, with a weak D call TRBD1 (5 bases). The V gene lost 8 bases and the J gene lost 5 bases, with 13 bases spanning the gap. This CDR3 is 13 amino acids long. CDR1 and CDR2 from the germline V gene are MGHDK and SYGVNS. CDR3 sequence reads: CASSQGGDQPQHF. CDR3 sequence (DNA): TGTGCCAGCTCCCAGGGAGGGGATCAGCCCCAGCATTTT.

The chain has TRBV2 and TRBJ2-5; 13 bases fit TRBD2. J lost 5 bases, V lost 5 bases, and 5 bases had no gene match. Germline V gene lookup returns CDR1 SNHLY and CDR2 FYNNEI. CDR3 length: 15 residues. Here the CDR3 reads CASSRTSGGTETQYF. In DNA form, the CDR3 reads TGTGCCAGCAGTCGGACTAGCGGGGGAACGGAGACCCAGTACTTC.

This clonotype was detected ten times or more. The chain is built from TRBV6-5 and TRBJ1-2; TRBD1 is a possible D gene (5 bases). The germline V gene encodes CDR1 MNHEY and CDR2 SVGAGI. This CDR3 is built from 14 residues. The V end lost 2 bases, the J end lost 4 bases, and 11 bases lay between the germline ends. The CDR3 spells CASSYKGSFYGYTF. CDR3 bases: TGTGCCAGCAGTTACAAGGGGTCTTTCTATGGCTACACCTTC.

The rearrangement joins TRBV10-1 to TRBJ1-6, with unresolved D. This CDR3 is 13 amino acids long. Trimming took off 5 bases at V and 7 bases at J, with 9 bases between the two ends. Per germline, CDR1 WNHNN and CDR2 SYGVQD (reference sequence). The CDR3 DNA reads TGCGCCAGCAGTTGGGTGGGAAATTCACCCCTCCACTTT. This codes for CASSWVGNSPLHF.

This sequence joins TRBV25-1 and TRBJ2-2, with D unclear. V lost 4 bases and J 4 bases, leaving 13 bases between the germline ends. The CDR3 is made up of 15 amino acids. The V gene's germline CDR1 is MGHDK and CDR2 SYGVNS. The CDR3 bases are TGTGCCAGCAGTGGTGACACGCCGTTCACCGGGGAGCTGTTTTTT. This encodes CASSGDTPFTGELFF.

This clonotype has a count of ten or more. The chain links TRBV27 to TRBJ2-7; D gene unclear. Germline V CDR1 and CDR2: MNHEY, SMNVEV (reference sequence). The CDR3 runs to 14 residues. V dropped 3 bases and J dropped 0 bases, with 9 bases sitting between them. CDR3 in amino acids: CASSFLGSSYEQYF. As DNA, the CDR3 is TGTGCCAGCAGTTTTTTGGGAAGCTCCTACGAGCAGTACTTC.

About this clonotype itself: One base away lies a much larger clone, so this may be a sequencing read error. Without the conserved terminal phenylalanine or tryptophan, this CDR3 likely stems from a read error. The chain is built from TRBV6-1 and TRBJ1-1; D may be TRBD1 (5 bases). V lost 6 bases to trimming and J lost 1 base, with 12 bases between them. CDR1 is MNHNS and CDR2 is SASEGT in the germline V gene. The CDR3 totals 14 residues. CDR3: CASRSLGTNTEAFL. Written as DNA, the CDR3 is TGTGCCAGCAGAAGTCTGGGGACGAACACTGAAGCTTTCCTT.

The V call is TRBV10-3, the J call TRBJ1-2, with a weak D call TRBD1 (5 bases). This CDR3 has 13 amino acids. V lost 10 bases, J lost 8 bases, and 20 bases lay in between. The V gene's germline CDR1 is ENHRY and CDR2 SYGVKD. The CDR3 coding sequence is TGTGCCAGTTTTTTCAGGGACCTAGGAGGCTACACCTTC. Translation: CASFFRDLGGYTF.

The rearrangement links TRBV12-3 or TRBV12-4 to TRBJ1-1, with D uncertain. With 6 bases removed from V and 2 bases from J, the gap between germline ends came to 13 bases. The CDR3 extends over 14 amino acids. The CDR3 DNA reads as TGTGCCAGCAGAGCGGACGGGTTTAACACTGAAGCTTTCTTT. Translated: CASRADGFNTEAFF.

The chain is built from TRBV7-3 and TRBJ1-2; TRBD1 matches at 9 bases. Losses at the gene ends were 4 bases for V and 0 bases for J; bases not matched to a gene: 3. Germline V gives CDR1 SGHTA, CDR2 FQGTGA. CDR3 length equals 15 residues. CDR3 region: CASSYRDRANYGYTF. Written as DNA, the CDR3 is TGTGCCAGCAGCTACCGGGACAGGGCTAACTATGGCTACACCTTC.